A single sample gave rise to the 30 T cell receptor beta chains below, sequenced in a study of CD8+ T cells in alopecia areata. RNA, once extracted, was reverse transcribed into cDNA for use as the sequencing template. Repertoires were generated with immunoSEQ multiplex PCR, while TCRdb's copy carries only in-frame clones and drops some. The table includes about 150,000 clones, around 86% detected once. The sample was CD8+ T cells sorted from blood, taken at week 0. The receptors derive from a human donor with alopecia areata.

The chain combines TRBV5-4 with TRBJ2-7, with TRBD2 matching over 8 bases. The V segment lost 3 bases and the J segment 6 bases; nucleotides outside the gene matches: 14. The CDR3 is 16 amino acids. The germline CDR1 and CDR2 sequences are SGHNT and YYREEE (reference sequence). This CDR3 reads CASSSGGSGIHSEQYF. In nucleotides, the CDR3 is TGTGCCAGCAGCTCCGGCGGTAGCGGGATCCACTCCGAGCAGTACTTC.

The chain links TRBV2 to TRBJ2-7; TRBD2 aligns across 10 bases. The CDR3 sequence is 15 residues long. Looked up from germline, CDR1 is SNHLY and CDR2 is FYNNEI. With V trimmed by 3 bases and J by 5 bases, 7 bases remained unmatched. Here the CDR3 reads CASSEPAGGRDEQYF. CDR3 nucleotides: TGTGCCAGCAGTGAGCCAGCGGGGGGGCGGGACGAGCAGTACTTC.

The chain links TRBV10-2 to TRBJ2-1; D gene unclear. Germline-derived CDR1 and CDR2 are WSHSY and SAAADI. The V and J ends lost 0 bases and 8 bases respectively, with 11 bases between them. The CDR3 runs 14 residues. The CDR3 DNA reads TGCGCCAGCAGTGAGTCCCCGGGTGTAGATGAGCAGTTCTTC. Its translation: CASSESPGVDEQFF.

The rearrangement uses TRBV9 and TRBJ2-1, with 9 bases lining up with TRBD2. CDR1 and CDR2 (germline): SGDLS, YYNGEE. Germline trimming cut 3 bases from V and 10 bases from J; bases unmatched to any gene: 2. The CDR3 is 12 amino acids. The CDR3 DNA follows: TGTGCCAGCAGCGGGACTAGCGCGGAGCAGTTCTTC. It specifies CASSGTSAEQFF.

This CDR3 is CASSIWGIYNEQFF. The CDR3 coding sequence is TGTGCCAGTAGTATTTGGGGGATTTACAATGAGCAGTTCTTC. The chain recombines TRBV19 with TRBJ2-1; D could derive from TRBD1 or TRBD2 (5 bases each). Germline V CDR1 and CDR2: LNHDA, SQIVND (reference sequence). Trimming shortened V by 3 bases and J by 4 bases, and 10 bases separated the two germline ends. The CDR3 has 14 amino acids.

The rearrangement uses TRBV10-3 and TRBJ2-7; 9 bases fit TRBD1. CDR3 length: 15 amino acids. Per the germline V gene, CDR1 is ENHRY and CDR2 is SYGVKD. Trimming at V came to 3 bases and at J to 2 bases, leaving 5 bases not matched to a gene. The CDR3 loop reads CAISDSGTGTYEQYF. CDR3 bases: TGTGCCATCAGTGATTCCGGGACAGGGACCTACGAGCAGTACTTC.

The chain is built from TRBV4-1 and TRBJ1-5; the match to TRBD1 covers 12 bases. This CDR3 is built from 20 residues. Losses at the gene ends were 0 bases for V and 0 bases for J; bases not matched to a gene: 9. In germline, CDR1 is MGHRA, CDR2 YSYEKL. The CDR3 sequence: CASSQDLGTGGTYSNQPQHF. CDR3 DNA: TGCGCCAGCAGCCAAGATCTCGGGACAGGGGGCACGTATAGCAATCAGCCCCAGCATTTT.

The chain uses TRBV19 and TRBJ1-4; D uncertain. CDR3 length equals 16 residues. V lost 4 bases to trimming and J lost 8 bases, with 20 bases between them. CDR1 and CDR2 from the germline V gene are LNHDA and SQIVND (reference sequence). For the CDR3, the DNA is TGTGCCAGTAGTACAGATGACCTCACCCCTGAGGAAAAACTGTTTTTT. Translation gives CASSTDDLTPEEKLFF.

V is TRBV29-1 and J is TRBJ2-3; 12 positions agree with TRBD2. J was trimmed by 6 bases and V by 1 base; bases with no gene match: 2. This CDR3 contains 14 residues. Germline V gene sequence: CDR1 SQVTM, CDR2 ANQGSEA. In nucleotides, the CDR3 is TGCAGCGTTGAAGGACTAGCGGGAGCTGATACGCAGTATTTT. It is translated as CSVEGLAGADTQYF.

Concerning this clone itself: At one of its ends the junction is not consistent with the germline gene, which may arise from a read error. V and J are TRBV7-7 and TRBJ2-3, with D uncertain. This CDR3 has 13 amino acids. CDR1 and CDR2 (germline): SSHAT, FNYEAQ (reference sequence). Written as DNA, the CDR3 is TGTGCTAGCAGCCCCAGTAGCACAGATACGCAGTATTTT. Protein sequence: CASSPSSTDTQYF.

The DNA of the CDR3 is TGTGCCAGCAGCTTAGCCACGGGTTTGCGAGAGACCCAGTACTTC. Protein sequence: CASSLATGLRETQYF. V gene TRBV11-2 combines with J gene TRBJ2-5; D is uncertain. V shed 1 base and J shed 4 bases, with 13 bases lying between them. The CDR3 covers 15 residues. Germline CDR1 SGHAT, CDR2 FQNNGV. The variable domain in full, with the rest retrieved from reference TRBV11-2 and TRBJ2-5, is EAGVAQSPRYKIIEKRQSVAFWCNPISGHATLYWYQQILGQGPKLLIQFQNNGVVDDSQLPKDRFSAERLKGVDSTLKIQPAKLEDSAVYLCASSLATGLRETQYFGPGTRLLVL.

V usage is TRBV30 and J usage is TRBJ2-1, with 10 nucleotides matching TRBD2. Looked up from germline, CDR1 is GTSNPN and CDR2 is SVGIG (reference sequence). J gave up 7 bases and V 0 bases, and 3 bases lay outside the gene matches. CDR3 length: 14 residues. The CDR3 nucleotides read TGTGCCTGGAGTGTACTAGCGGGGCTGAATGAGCAGTTCTTC. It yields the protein CAWSVLAGLNEQFF.

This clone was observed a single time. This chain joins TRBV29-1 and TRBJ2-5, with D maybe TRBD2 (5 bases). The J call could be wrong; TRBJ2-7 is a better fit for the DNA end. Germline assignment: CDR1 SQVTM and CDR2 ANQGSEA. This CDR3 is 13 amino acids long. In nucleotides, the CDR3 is TGCAGCGCCAGGACGGGGAGCTCCTACGAGCAGTACTTC. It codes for CSARTGSSYEQYF.

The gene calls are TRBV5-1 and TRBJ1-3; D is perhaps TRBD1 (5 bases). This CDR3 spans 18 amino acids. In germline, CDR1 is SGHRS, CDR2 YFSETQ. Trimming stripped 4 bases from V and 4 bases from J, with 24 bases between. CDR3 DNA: TGCGCCAGCAGCGTGGAGGGGTCAGAGAGGAGCTCCGGAAACACCATATATTTT. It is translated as CASSVEGSERSSGNTIYF.

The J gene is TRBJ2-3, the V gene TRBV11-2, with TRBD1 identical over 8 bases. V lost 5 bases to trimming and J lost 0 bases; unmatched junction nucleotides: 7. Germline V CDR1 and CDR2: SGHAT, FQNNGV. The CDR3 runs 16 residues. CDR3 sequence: CASSPPTGVSTDTQYF. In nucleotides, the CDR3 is TGTGCCAGCAGCCCCCCGACAGGGGTTAGCACAGATACGCAGTATTTT. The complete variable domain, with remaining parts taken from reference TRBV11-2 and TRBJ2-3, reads EAGVAQSPRYKIIEKRQSVAFWCNPISGHATLYWYQQILGQGPKLLIQFQNNGVVDDSQLPKDRFSAERLKGVDSTLKIQPAKLEDSAVYLCASSPPTGVSTDTQYFGPGTRLTVL.

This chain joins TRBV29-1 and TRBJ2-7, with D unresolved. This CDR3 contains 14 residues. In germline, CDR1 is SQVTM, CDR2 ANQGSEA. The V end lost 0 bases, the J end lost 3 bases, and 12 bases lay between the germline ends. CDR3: CSVEDPGSRYEQYF. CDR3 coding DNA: TGCAGCGTTGAAGATCCCGGCAGCCGCTACGAGCAGTACTTC.

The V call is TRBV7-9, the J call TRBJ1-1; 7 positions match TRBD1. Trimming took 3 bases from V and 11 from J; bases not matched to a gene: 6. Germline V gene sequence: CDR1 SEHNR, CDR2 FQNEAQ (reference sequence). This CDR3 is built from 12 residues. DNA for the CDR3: TGTGCCAGCAGCTTCGGAACAGGGGCGGCTTTCTTT. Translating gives CASSFGTGAAFF.

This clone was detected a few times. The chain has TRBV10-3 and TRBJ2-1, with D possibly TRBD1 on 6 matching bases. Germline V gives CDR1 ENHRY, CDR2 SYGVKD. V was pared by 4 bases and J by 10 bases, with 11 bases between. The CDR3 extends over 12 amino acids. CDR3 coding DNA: TGTGCCATCAGTGGGACAGAAGGGGAGCAGTTCTTC. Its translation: CAISGTEGEQFF.

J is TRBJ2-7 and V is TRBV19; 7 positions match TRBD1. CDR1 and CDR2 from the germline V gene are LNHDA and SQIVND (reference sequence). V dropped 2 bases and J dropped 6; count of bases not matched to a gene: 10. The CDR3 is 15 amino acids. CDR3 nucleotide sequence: TGTGCCAGTAGTATAACGACGACAGGGTTCAGCGAGCAGTACTTC. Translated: CASSITTTGFSEQYF. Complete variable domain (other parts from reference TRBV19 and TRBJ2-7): DGGITQSPKYLFRKEGQNVTLSCEQNLNHDAMYWYRQDPGQGLRLIYYSQIVNDFQKGDIAEGYSVSREKKESFPLTVTSAQKNPTAFYLCASSITTTGFSEQYFGPGTRLTVT.

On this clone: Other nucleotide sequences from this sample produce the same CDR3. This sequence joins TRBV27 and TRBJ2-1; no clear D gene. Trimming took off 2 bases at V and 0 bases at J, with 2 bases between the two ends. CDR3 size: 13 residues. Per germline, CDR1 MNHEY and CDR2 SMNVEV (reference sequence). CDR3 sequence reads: CASSLSSYNEQFF. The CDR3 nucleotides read TGTGCCAGCAGTTTAAGCTCCTACAATGAGCAGTTCTTC.

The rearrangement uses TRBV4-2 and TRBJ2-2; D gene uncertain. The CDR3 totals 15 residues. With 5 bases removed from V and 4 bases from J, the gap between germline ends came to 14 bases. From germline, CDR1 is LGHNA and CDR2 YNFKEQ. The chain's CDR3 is CASSIRMTSTGELFF. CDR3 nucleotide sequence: TGTGCCAGCAGCATAAGGATGACAAGCACCGGGGAGCTGTTTTTT.

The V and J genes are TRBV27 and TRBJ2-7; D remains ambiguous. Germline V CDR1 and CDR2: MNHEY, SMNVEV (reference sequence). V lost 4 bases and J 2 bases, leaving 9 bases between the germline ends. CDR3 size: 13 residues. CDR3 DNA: TGTGCCAGCAGTTACGACCGTGCCTACGAGCAGTACTTC. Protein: CASSYDRAYEQYF.

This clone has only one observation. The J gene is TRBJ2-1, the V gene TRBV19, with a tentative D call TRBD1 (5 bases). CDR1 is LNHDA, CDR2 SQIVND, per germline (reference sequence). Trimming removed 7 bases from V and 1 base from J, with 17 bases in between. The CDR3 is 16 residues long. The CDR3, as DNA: TGTGCCAGTAAGGGTGGGGCGAACCCATCCTACAATGAGCAGTTCTTC. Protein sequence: CASKGGANPSYNEQFF.

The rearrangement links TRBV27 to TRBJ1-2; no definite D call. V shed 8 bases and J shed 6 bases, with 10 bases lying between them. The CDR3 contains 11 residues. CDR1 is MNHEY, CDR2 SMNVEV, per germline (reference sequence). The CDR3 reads CASGYNNGYTF. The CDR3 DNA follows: TGTGCCAGCGGGTATAATAATGGCTACACCTTC.

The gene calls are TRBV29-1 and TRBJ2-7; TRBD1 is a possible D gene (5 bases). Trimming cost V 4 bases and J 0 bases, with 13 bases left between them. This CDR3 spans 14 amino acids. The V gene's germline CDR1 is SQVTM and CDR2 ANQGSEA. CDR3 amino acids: CSVGVSGHSYEQYF. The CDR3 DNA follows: TGCAGCGTTGGAGTATCTGGACACTCCTACGAGCAGTACTTC.

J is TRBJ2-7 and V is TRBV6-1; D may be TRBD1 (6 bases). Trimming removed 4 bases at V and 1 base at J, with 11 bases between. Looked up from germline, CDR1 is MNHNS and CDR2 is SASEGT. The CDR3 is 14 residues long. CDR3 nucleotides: TGTGCCAGCAGTGTTACGACAGGTTCCTACGAGCAGTACTTC. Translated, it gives CASSVTTGSYEQYF.

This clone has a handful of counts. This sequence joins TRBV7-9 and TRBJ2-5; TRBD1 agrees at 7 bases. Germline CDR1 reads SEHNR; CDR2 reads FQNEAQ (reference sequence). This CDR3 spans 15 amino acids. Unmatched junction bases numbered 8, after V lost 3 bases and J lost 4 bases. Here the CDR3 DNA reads TGTGCCAGCAGCTTCTCCCGGACAGGTGGAGAGACCCAGTACTTC. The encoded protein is CASSFSRTGGETQYF.

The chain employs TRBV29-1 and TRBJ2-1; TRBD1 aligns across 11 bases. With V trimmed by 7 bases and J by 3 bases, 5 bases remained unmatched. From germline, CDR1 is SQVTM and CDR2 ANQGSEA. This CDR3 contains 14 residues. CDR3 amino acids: CSGDRGDNYNEQFF. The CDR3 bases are TGCAGCGGGGACAGGGGGGACAACTACAATGAGCAGTTCTTC.

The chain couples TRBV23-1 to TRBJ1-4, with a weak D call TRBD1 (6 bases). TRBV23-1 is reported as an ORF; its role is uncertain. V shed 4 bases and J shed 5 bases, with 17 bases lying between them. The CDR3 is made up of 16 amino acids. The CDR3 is CASSPTGSSINEKLFF. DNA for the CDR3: TGCGCCAGCAGTCCTACAGGGAGTTCAATAAATGAAAAACTGTTTTTT.

DNA for the CDR3: TGTGCCAGCAGTTACCCTGGGGAGGGACCCAGGCAGCCCCAGCATTTT. Its protein is CASSYPGEGPRQPQHF. V and J are TRBV6-6 and TRBJ1-5, with TRBD1 as a possible D gene (5 bases). Germline V gene data show CDR1 as MNHNY and CDR2 as SVGAGI (reference sequence). The CDR3 contains 16 residues. V lost 2 bases and J lost 7, with 18 bases in between.